One sample yielded the 30 T cell receptor beta chains listed below, sequenced in a study of blood T cells in healthy people across ages. A second PCR, run for about 7 to 12 cycles, used a sample-barcoded 5' primer plus a J-beta primer mix. TCRdb analysed the 5' RACE reads with MiXCR anew, one entry per CDR3 protein. The sample consists of 950,000 to 1,200,000 distinct CDR3 sequences, roughly two fifths of them appearing once. Sequenced sample: blood. The receptor source for this set is a man between 18 and 29 years old in good health.

The chain carries TRBV12-3 or TRBV12-4 and TRBJ2-6, with D hard to call. V was shortened by 10 bases and J by 3 bases, with 4 bases between the two germline ends. The CDR3 totals 11 residues. The CDR3 region has the DNA TGTGCCACCCATGGGGCCAACGTCCTGACTTTC. Residues: CATHGANVLTF.

This clonotype has more than one count but fewer than ten. The chain employs TRBV2 and TRBJ2-7, with TRBD2 as a possible D gene (5 bases). V lost 8 bases to trimming and J lost 5 bases, with 13 bases between them. There are 12 residues in the CDR3. The germline V gene encodes CDR1 SNHLY and CDR2 FYNNEI. CDR3 DNA: TGTGCCAGCGATCGGGATTTGGACGAGCAGTACTTC. It encodes CASDRDLDEQYF.

This clonotype has only a few counts. The V and J genes are TRBV7-2 and TRBJ2-7; D call uncertain. Germline V gives CDR1 SGHTA, CDR2 FQGNSA. V lost 4 bases and J lost 3, with 16 bases in between. This CDR3 is 15 amino acids long. This CDR3 is CASSSLGEAIYEQYF. In nucleotides, the CDR3 is TGTGCCAGCAGCTCCCTTGGGGAAGCTATCTACGAGCAGTACTTC. Looking up the rest from reference TRBV7-2 and TRBJ2-7 gives the full variable domain: GAGVSQSPSNKVTEKGKDVELRCDPISGHTALYWYRQSLGQGLEFLIYFQGNSAPDKSGLPSDRFSAERTGGSVSTLTIQRTQQEDSAVYLCASSSLGEAIYEQYFGPGTRLTVT.

This chain links TRBV24-1 with TRBJ2-2; 7 bases are shared with TRBD1. The germline V gene has CDR1 KGHDR and CDR2 SFDVKD. There are 15 residues in the CDR3. The ends lost 9 bases at V and 0 bases at J; junction bases unmatched: 6. DNA for the CDR3: TGTGCCACCGGGGAAGGGACAGCGAACACCGGGGAGCTGTTTTTT. It encodes CATGEGTANTGELFF.

The sample holds a few counts of this clonotype. The gene calls are TRBV7-2 and TRBJ1-5, with D hard to call. The CDR3 totals 15 residues. Trimming removed 4 bases at V and 1 base at J, with 11 bases between. The germline V gene has CDR1 SGHTA and CDR2 FQGNSA. CDR3 residues: CASSSPGDSNQPQHF. The CDR3 region has the DNA TGTGCCAGCAGCTCACCCGGAGACAGCAATCAGCCCCAGCATTTT.

This clonotype came up a few times. The J gene is TRBJ2-4, the V gene TRBV4-3; a weak D match, TRBD2 (6 bases). V lost 0 bases to trimming and J lost 13 bases, with 10 bases between them. This CDR3 has 12 residues. Germline-derived CDR1 and CDR2 are LGHNA and YSLEER. In DNA form, the CDR3 reads TGCGCCAGCAGCCAAGAGGGGAGCGGGCAGTACTTC. This gives the protein CASSQEGSGQYF.

This sequence joins TRBV6-5 and TRBJ2-1; 9 nucleotides agree with TRBD1. J was trimmed by 14 bases and V by 5 bases; bases with no gene match: 7. The CDR3 runs to 12 residues. Germline assignment: CDR1 MNHEY and CDR2 SVGAGI. CDR3 sequence: CASSRTGAGEFF. Here the CDR3 DNA reads TGTGCCAGCAGTCGGACAGGGGCCGGGGAGTTCTTC.

V is TRBV4-1 and J is TRBJ2-1; 9 positions match TRBD2. V lost 3 bases, J lost 0 bases, and 6 bases stayed unmatched. Germline assignment: CDR1 MGHRA and CDR2 YSYEKL. The CDR3 is 17 amino acids. CDR3 in amino acids: CASSHTAGGLSYNEQFF. The CDR3 DNA reads TGCGCCAGCAGCCATACAGCGGGGGGACTCTCCTACAATGAGCAGTTCTTC.

V usage is TRBV12-3 or TRBV12-4 and J usage is TRBJ2-5; 10 bases fit TRBD2. The CDR3 has 16 amino acids. J was trimmed by 5 bases and V by 6 bases; bases with no gene match: 12. The CDR3 protein is CASSPAGLAGVETQYF. The CDR3 DNA follows: TGTGCCAGCAGCCCCGCCGGGCTAGCGGGGGTTGAGACCCAGTACTTC.

This clonotype was seen more than once but under ten times. The chain couples TRBV21-1 to TRBJ1-5; the table's D gene call, TRBD1, was not cross checked with the DNA. TRBV21-1 is recorded as a pseudogene. This CDR3 spans 18 amino acids. The DNA for the CDR3 is TGTGCCAGCAGCAAAGGCCGGGACCGGGACAAACACAATCAGCCCCAGCATTTT. It specifies CASSKGRDRDKHNQPQHF.

This clonotype came up a few times. The chain employs TRBV5-1 and TRBJ2-7; D is possibly TRBD1 or TRBD2 (5 bases each). The CDR3 runs to 14 residues. Germline V gene sequence: CDR1 SGHRS, CDR2 YFSETQ. Trimming removed 3 bases from V and 0 bases from J, with 10 bases in between. In DNA form, the CDR3 reads TGCGCCAGCAGCTGGGGGACGGCCTCCTACGAGCAGTACTTC. This encodes CASSWGTASYEQYF.

This clonotype has a handful of counts. This chain joins TRBV9 and TRBJ2-3; tentatively, D is TRBD2 (5 bases). The V end lost 1 base, the J end lost 0 bases, and 9 bases lay between the germline ends. Per the germline V gene, CDR1 is SGDLS and CDR2 is YYNGEE. The CDR3 loop spans 15 amino acids. The CDR3 sequence is CASSVSGVSTDTQYF. The CDR3 nucleotides are TGTGCCAGCAGCGTATCCGGGGTTAGCACAGATACGCAGTATTTT. Variable domain in full (rest from reference TRBV9 and TRBJ2-3): DSGVTQTPKHLITATGQRVTLRCSPRSGDLSVYWYQQSLDQGLQFLIQYYNGEERAKGNILERFSAQQFPDLHSELNLSSLELGDSALYFCASSVSGVSTDTQYFGPGTRLTVL.

This rearrangement joins TRBV3-1 to TRBJ2-7; tentatively, D is TRBD2 (5 bases). Germline V gene sequence: CDR1 LGHDT, CDR2 YNNKEL (reference sequence). Deletions cut 3 bases from V and 12 bases from J, with 6 bases between. This CDR3 contains 9 residues. The CDR3, as DNA: TGTGCCAGCAGCCAGGACTCGTACTTC. Amino acids: CASSQDSYF.

This sequence joins TRBV9 and TRBJ1-1, with D perhaps TRBD1 (5 bases). This CDR3 has 15 residues. CDR1 and CDR2 from the germline V gene are SGDLS and YYNGEE. With 4 bases removed from V and 1 base from J, the gap between germline ends came to 14 bases. CDR3 amino acids: CASSRTTGGNTEAFF. The CDR3 DNA is TGTGCCAGCAGCAGAACCACAGGTGGGAACACTGAAGCTTTCTTT.

The chain is built from TRBV9 and TRBJ1-5; D call uncertain. CDR1 SGDLS and CDR2 YYNGEE come from the germline V gene. With 0 bases removed from V and 11 bases from J, the gap between germline ends came to 12 bases. This CDR3 has 13 amino acids. Here the CDR3 reads CASSVESFGAQHF. The CDR3 nucleotides are TGTGCCAGCAGCGTAGAGTCTTTTGGGGCCCAGCATTTT.

This clonotype has only a few counts. The genes are TRBV10-3 and TRBJ1-1; TRBD1 matches at 7 bases. V gave up 6 bases and J gave up 1 base; unmatched junction bases: 2. The CDR3 contains 13 residues. Germline lookup yields CDR1 ENHRY and CDR2 SYGVKD. Written as DNA, the CDR3 is TGTGCCATCAGGAGGACAGGGAACACTGAAGCTTTCTTT. Translation gives CAIRRTGNTEAFF.

A note on this clonotype: Germline is not matched at one junction end, which may reflect a read error. This chain connects TRBV9 to TRBJ2-1; D possibly corresponds to TRBD2 (5 bases). The CDR3 loop spans 12 amino acids. The germline CDR1 and CDR2 sequences are SGDLS and YYNGEE. In nucleotides, the CDR3 is TGTTCCAGCAGCGCCGGGGACAATGAGCAGTTCTTC. Amino acids: CSSSAGDNEQFF.

The rearrangement uses TRBV3-1 and TRBJ2-7; D is ambiguous. CDR1 and CDR2 (germline): LGHDT, YNNKEL (reference sequence). This CDR3 is 14 amino acids long. Trimming took 0 bases from V and 7 from J, leaving 13 bases between them. The CDR3 region is CASSQEAQYNEQYF. Written as DNA, the CDR3 is TGTGCCAGCAGCCAAGAAGCCCAGTACAATGAGCAGTACTTC.

The rearrangement uses TRBV5-1 and TRBJ2-7; 8 nucleotides match TRBD1. The V and J ends lost 0 bases and 6 bases, in that order; junction bases with no gene match: 8. There are 15 residues in the CDR3. The germline CDR1 and CDR2 sequences are SGHRS and YFSETQ. The CDR3 loop is CASSLGTGKVGEQYF. The CDR3 bases are TGCGCCAGCAGCTTGGGGACAGGGAAGGTAGGCGAGCAGTACTTC.

V and J are TRBV20-1 and TRBJ1-2, with D possibly TRBD1 on 5 matching bases. This CDR3 spans 13 amino acids. V lost 5 bases to trimming and J lost 8 bases, with 18 bases between them. CDR1 is DFQATT, CDR2 SNEGSKA, per germline (reference sequence). The CDR3: CSARGHSRRGYTF. The DNA of the CDR3 is TGCAGTGCTCGAGGACATTCCCGCCGGGGCTACACCTTC.

The J gene is TRBJ2-5, the V gene TRBV3-1; the match to TRBD1 covers 8 bases. The germline V gene encodes CDR1 LGHDT and CDR2 YNNKEL (reference sequence). V dropped 2 bases and J dropped 13; count of bases not matched to a gene: 6. This CDR3 comprises 12 residues. CDR3 in amino acids: CASSQLGQGLYF. Written as DNA, the CDR3 is TGTGCCAGCAGCCAACTAGGACAGGGTTTGTACTTC.

This clonotype was seen more than once but under ten times. The chain uses TRBV12-3 or TRBV12-4 and TRBJ2-5; D may be TRBD2 (7 bases). This CDR3 spans 15 amino acids. The germline V and J ends were trimmed by 3 bases and 5 bases, with 16 bases remaining between them. Here the CDR3 reads CASSFWGGGEETQYF. The CDR3 coding sequence is TGTGCCAGCAGTTTCTGGGGGGGGGGCGAGGAGACCCAGTACTTC.

This clonotype has ten or more counts. The V call is TRBV21-1, the J call TRBJ2-7. TRBV21-1 is termed a pseudogene. The CDR3 is made up of 13 amino acids. The CDR3 here is CASSNLMTYEQYF. DNA of the CDR3: TGTGCCAGCAGCAATCTAATGACCTACGAGCAGTACTTC.

The chain is built from TRBV10-3 and TRBJ2-5; D perhaps matches TRBD2 (7 bases). CDR1 and CDR2 from the germline V gene are ENHRY and SYGVKD. CDR3 length: 15 residues. V was shortened by 2 bases and J by 11 bases, with 21 bases between the two germline ends. The CDR3 sequence is CAISEGGGPSDEQYF. The CDR3 nucleotides are TGTGCCATCAGTGAGGGGGGGGGCCCCTCGGATGAGCAGTACTTC.

The V gene is TRBV12-3 or TRBV12-4, the J gene TRBJ1-4, with no clear D. The V and J ends lost 6 bases and 0 bases respectively, with 11 bases between them. The CDR3 runs to 15 residues. DNA for the CDR3: TGTGCCAGCAGCCCCTCCGACGCAACTAATGAAAAACTGTTTTTT. It encodes CASSPSDATNEKLFF.

This clonotype was counted a few times. This chain uses TRBV7-2 with TRBJ1-1, with 8 bases that match TRBD1. This CDR3 is 16 amino acids long. Germline trimming cut 2 bases from V and 5 bases from J; bases unmatched to any gene: 10. From germline, CDR1 is SGHTA and CDR2 FQGNSA. The CDR3 here is CASSLRDRSPYTEAFF. The CDR3 DNA is TGTGCCAGCAGCTTACGGGACAGGTCACCTTATACTGAAGCTTTCTTT.

This clonotype occurred a few times. CDR3 nucleotides: TGTGCCAGCAGTTTAGCGGGGGTCCCGAATGAGCAGTTCTTC. This encodes CASSLAGVPNEQFF. The chain carries TRBV27 and TRBJ2-1, with 7 nucleotides matching TRBD2. Looked up from germline, CDR1 is MNHEY and CDR2 is SMNVEV (reference sequence). J was trimmed by 7 bases and V by 2 bases; bases with no gene match: 5. The CDR3 runs to 14 residues.

This clonotype was observed many times. This rearrangement joins TRBV20-1 to TRBJ1-1, with D possibly TRBD1 on 5 matching bases. CDR3 length equals 12 residues. Germline values: CDR1 DFQATT, CDR2 SNEGSKA (reference sequence). With 4 bases removed from V and 4 bases from J, the gap between germline ends came to 10 bases. The DNA of the CDR3 is TGCAGTGCTAACCGTGGGGGCACTGAAGCTTTCTTT. It specifies CSANRGGTEAFF.

The V and J genes are TRBV7-2 and TRBJ2-1; 10 bases agree with TRBD2. V trimming: 2 bases; J trimming: 6 bases; junction bases outside the gene matches: 7. The CDR3 contains 16 residues. The germline V gene has CDR1 SGHTA and CDR2 FQGNSA. The CDR3 sequence: CASSLLAGGSINEQFF. CDR3 nucleotide sequence: TGTGCCAGCAGCTTATTAGCGGGGGGATCTATCAATGAGCAGTTCTTC.

V gene TRBV12-3 or TRBV12-4 combines with J gene TRBJ1-4; the D is unclear. CDR3 length equals 17 residues. Trimming removed 1 base from V and 0 bases from J, with 12 bases in between. The CDR3 DNA is TGTGCCAGCAGTTTAGGTGTGGCGGATCCAACTAATGAAAAACTGTTTTTT. Translated: CASSLGVADPTNEKLFF.